This is a list of T cell receptor beta chains from one sample in a study of memory CD4+ T cells and cytomegalovirus serostatus. The method was immunoSEQ multiplex PCR; TCRdb's version includes in-frame clones alone and lacks a portion of them. Of roughly 50,000 clones listed, around 78% were seen once; the top ten hold about 0.8%. Input material: memory CD4+ T cells from blood. Every receptor here comes from an adult in good health and CMV-seronegative. Both conserved end residues are part of each CDR3. Each record gives: clone size, D gene, V gene, J gene, CDR3 DNA, CDR3 protein. The D gene is left open where the match is weak. Rows may omit the clone size; those that give it use once, few, many or a size class.

medium-sized	.	TRBV5-1	TRBJ1-3	TGCGCCAGCAGCTATGGGGACGGAAACCTTGGAAACACCATATATTTT	CASSYGDGNLGNTIYF
.	TRBD2	TRBV4-2	TRBJ2-7	TGTGCCAGCAGCCAAGATTTCGGGCGGGAGGGCGACGAGCAGTACTTC	CASSQDFGREGDEQYF
.	.	TRBV19	TRBJ2-2	TGTGCCAGTAGTAGGCAGCCAGATCTCACCGGGGAGCTGTTTTTT	CASSRQPDLTGELFF
.	.	TRBV4-1	TRBJ1-4	TGCGCCAGCAGCCAACTGACTGGGGAAAAACTGTTTTTT	CASSQLTGEKLFF
.	.	TRBV27	TRBJ1-2	TGTGCCAGCAGTTTACTGGCCAGGGGTTATGGCTACACCTTC	CASSLLARGYGYTF
.	TRBD1	TRBV14	TRBJ2-1	TGTGCCAGCAGCATACCCGGGACAGGGGGGTCTGAGCAGTTCTTC	CASSIPGTGGSEQFF
.	.	TRBV23-1	TRBJ1-2	TGCGCCAGCAGTCAATCGAGGCAACATCCTGCCTATGGCTACACCTTC	CASSQSRQHPAYGYTF
.	TRBD2	TRBV6-6	TRBJ2-5	TGTGCCAGCAGTTACTCGAGCTGGGAGGGAGAGACCCAGTACTTC	CASSYSSWEGETQYF
few	.	TRBV4-2	TRBJ1-5	TGTGCCAGCAGCCCAAGGGGGTCTCGGGGCAATCAGCCCCAGCATTTT	CASSPRGSRGNQPQHF
.	.	TRBV30	TRBJ1-3	TGTGCCTGGAAACCGGGATCCAAGGGAAACACCATATATTTT	CAWKPGSKGNTIYF
.	.	TRBV25-1	TRBJ2-7	TGTGCCAGCAGTGAATCCCCCACCGGTGGGTTCTCCTACGAGCAGTACTTC	CASSESPTGGFSYEQYF
.	.	TRBV29-1	TRBJ2-3	TGCAGCGTTGACGCTACCGACAGTCCCCCTATCACAGATACGCAGTATTTT	CSVDATDSPPITDTQYF
few	.	TRBV30	TRBJ1-3	TGTGCCTGGAGTAGGTGGACTACCTCTGGAAACACCATATATTTT	CAWSRWTTSGNTIYF
.	.	TRBV30	TRBJ2-1	TGTGCCTGGGGAGGGAGGTTTGATGAGCAGTTCTTC	CAWGGRFDEQFF
.	TRBD1	TRBV5-1	TRBJ1-4	TGCGCCAGCAGCTCAACCGGGACAGGCTCTAATGAAAAACTGTTTTTT	CASSSTGTGSNEKLFF
.	.	TRBV19	TRBJ2-7	TGTGCCAGTAGTACTGGCTCCTACGAGCAGTACTTC	CASSTGSYEQYF
.	TRBD2	TRBV7-2	TRBJ2-7	TGTGCCAGCAGCTTCATGCGGACGGAACTAGCGGGAGGAAGGTACGAGCAGTACTTC	CASSFMRTELAGGRYEQYF
once	.	TRBV14	TRBJ2-6	TGTGCCAGCAGCCAAGTTTTCGGGACGGCGATAGGTTCTGGGGCCAACGTCCTGACTTTC	CASSQVFGTAIGSGANVLTF
.	.	TRBV5-1	TRBJ1-1	TGCGCCAGCAGCTTGCGCGGGGCGGAGAGGAACACTGAAGCTTTCTTT	CASSLRGAERNTEAFF
.	.	TRBV11-2	TRBJ2-1	TGTGCCAGCAGCTTAACTCCGGTTACGAACAATGAGCAGTTCTTC	CASSLTPVTNNEQFF
.	.	TRBV18	TRBJ1-6	TGTGCCAGCTCACCGATTCAGGGGAGGGTGAATAATTCACCCCTCCACTTT	CASSPIQGRVNNSPLHF
.	.	TRBV7-8	TRBJ1-1	TGTGCCAGCAGCTTTGGTAGGAACACTGAAGCTTTCTTT	CASSFGRNTEAFF
.	.	TRBV6-5	TRBJ2-2	TGTGCCAGCAGTTACCAAAAGAACACCGGGGAGCTGTTTTTT	CASSYQKNTGELFF
few	.	TRBV4-1	TRBJ1-1	TGCGCCAGCAGCCAAGAAGACGGCTACACTGAAGCTTTCTTT	CASSQEDGYTEAFF
.	.	TRBV25-1	TRBJ2-1	TGTGCCAGCAGTGAATCTCCGCGAGAAGAGCAGTTCTTC	CASSESPREEQFF
.	.	TRBV4-1	TRBJ1-5	TGCGCCAGCAGCCAAGAAGTAACCGGGCTTAGCAATCAGCCCCAGCATTTT	CASSQEVTGLSNQPQHF
.	TRBD1	TRBV28	TRBJ1-1	TGTGCCAGCAGTCCGGCCGACAGGGAAAACACTGAAGCTTTCTTT	CASSPADRENTEAFF